The source of this T cell receptor beta chain is a study of regulatory T cells in long-lasting Graves disease. Germline assignment: CDR1 SNHLY and CDR2 FYNNEI. V dropped 3 bases and J dropped 0 bases, with 14 bases sitting between them. The CDR3 runs 16 residues. Time point specified: newly diagnosed GD, antithyroid drugs for less than 3 months. RNA extracted from PBMCs served as the sequencing template. The study's findings and limits: Patients with persistent disease shared 2,741 public clonotypes, outpacing the roughly 1,000 shared by new patients.

Many counts were recorded for this clonotype. The antigen is undetermined. Investigators prepared the TCR beta libraries by applying iRepertoire HTBI primers and Arm-PCR of CDR3 regions. TCRdb used MiXCR to reprocess the multiplex PCR reads, holding one entry per CDR3 protein. The table has fewer than 500,000 distinct CDR3 sequences, around 16% seen once. The same sample was also studied in work on T cells in Graves' hyperthyroidism and ophthalmopathy. As that report states: Patients aged 18 to 65 had newly diagnosed hyperthyroidism lasting under 2 months. An initial round of RT-PCR targeting the TCR CDR3 relied on the HTBI primer set.

The sequencing here drew on peripheral blood mononuclear cells (PBMCs), taken at new diagnosis, from a patient treated with antithyroid drugs. The chain links TRBV2 to TRBJ1-1; tentatively, D is TRBD1 (6 bases). The receptor comes from a middle-aged man with Graves disease. The CDR3 loop reads CASSDWGGTLNTEAFF. DNA of the CDR3: TGTGCCAGCAGTGATTGGGGGGGCACCCTGAACACTGAAGCTTTCTTT.